Listed here is a single T cell receptor beta chain. Its target is not known. V lost 3 bases, J lost 2 bases, and 11 bases lay in between. The CDR3 has 14 amino acids. Germline values: CDR1 SGDLS, CDR2 YYNGEE. These data are taken from a study of CD8+ T cells in alopecia areata. In the study overall: Tofacitinib dosing lasted 6 to 18 months, which was then followed by 6 months off drug. Study outcomes and limitations: Against the mouse data, patients shared TCRs less clearly, possibly for HLA reasons. Normal skin's resident alphabeta T cells are also sequenced in scalp samples.

cDNA prepared by RNA extraction and subsequent reverse transcription served as the template for sequencing. Method: immunoSEQ multiplex PCR; TCRdb's copy keeps in-frame clones and lacks some. The sample holds some 210,000 clones, about 60% seen once. The sequence derives from a human donor with alopecia areata. The chain recombines TRBV9 with TRBJ2-5; no definite D call. Specimen: CD4+ T cells sorted from blood, collected at week 0. CDR3 sequence reads: CASSATPGQETQYF. CDR3 nucleotides: TGTGCCAGCAGCGCGACCCCTGGACAAGAGACCCAGTACTTC.